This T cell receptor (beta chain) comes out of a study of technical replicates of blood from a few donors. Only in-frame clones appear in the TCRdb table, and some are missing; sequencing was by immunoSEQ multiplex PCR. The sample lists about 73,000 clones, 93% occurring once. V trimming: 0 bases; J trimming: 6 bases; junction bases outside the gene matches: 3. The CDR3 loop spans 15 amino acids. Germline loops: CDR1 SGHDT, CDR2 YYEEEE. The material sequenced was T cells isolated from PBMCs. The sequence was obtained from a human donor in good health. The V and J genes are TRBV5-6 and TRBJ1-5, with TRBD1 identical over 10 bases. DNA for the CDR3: TGTGCCAGCAGCTTGGGGGGACAGGGGAGTCAGCCCCAGCATTTT. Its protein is CASSLGGQGSQPQHF.